The present TCR beta chain was sequenced within a study of blood T cell repertoires in COVID-19. Turning to the study itself: T cells, B-cell-depleted T cells, or PBMCs supplied cDNA or gDNA.

CDR3 length: 15 residues. Trimming pared 0 bases from V and 5 bases from J, leaving 13 bases between. Per the germline V gene, CDR1 is SEHNR and CDR2 is FQNEAQ (reference sequence). Data came from immunoSEQ multiplex PCR; TCRdb stores just in-frame clones and leaves some out. There are about 310,000 clones in the sample; around nine tenths occur only once, and about a tenth lies in the top ten. Donors were grouped by their self-reported clinical history. The receptor was isolated from a woman aged 30 to 39 who had recovered from COVID-19. Sequencing was done on a sample of PBMCs or T cells enriched from blood (not recorded which). The V gene is TRBV7-9, the J gene TRBJ1-1; a possible D gene is TRBD1 (5 bases). CDR3: CASSLARRVGTEAFF. CDR3 in DNA: TGTGCCAGCAGCTTAGCTCGCAGGGTTGGGACTGAAGCTTTCTTT.